This T cell receptor (beta chain) was identified in a study of shared clonotypes between healthy human individuals. As regards this clone: Its antigen is undetermined.

The study's findings and limits: Richness estimates generally favored naive over memory subsets.

Measured with immunoSEQ multiplex PCR; TCRdb has only the in-frame clones, and not every one. Of roughly 700,000 clones listed, 74% were seen once; the top ten hold approximately 1.7%. Only Caucasian adults living in Nashville, Tennessee made up the donor group. CDR1 is MNHNS, CDR2 SASEGT, per germline. Trimming stripped 5 bases from V and 7 bases from J, with 9 bases between. The CDR3 is 13 residues long. Material for sequencing was memory CD4+ T cells sorted from blood. The subset was: CD45RA-negative fraction. The TCR sequence derives from a woman between 25 and 40 years old in good health. The chain employs TRBV6-1 and TRBJ1-6, with D perhaps matching TRBD1 (6 bases). The DNA of the CDR3 is TGTGCCAGCAGTACAGGGCTAAATTCACCCCTCCACTTT. Translated, it gives CASSTGLNSPLHF.